These 10 T cell receptor beta chains originate from one sample sequenced in a study of CD8+ T cells in alopecia areata. Isolated RNA was reverse transcribed into cDNA used as the sequencing template. This table comes from immunoSEQ multiplex PCR, and its TCRdb copy is limited to in-frame clones, with some not included. Altogether about 100,000 clones are present, around 60% being singletons, with the ten largest covering roughly 15%. The treatment: oral pan-JAK inhibitor, 5-10 mg twice daily. The sample consisted of CD8+ T cells sorted from blood, taken at approximately week 60, from a patient treated with tofacitinib. These TCRs come from a human donor with alopecia areata.

V is TRBV7-9 and J is TRBJ2-1; 9 positions agree with TRBD1. V trimming: 6 bases; J trimming: 7 bases; junction bases outside the gene matches: 10. Germline V CDR1 and CDR2: SEHNR, FQNEAQ (reference sequence). The CDR3 contains 15 residues. CDR3 bases: TGTGCCAGCAGGCCCCGGGACAGGGTCTCTAATGAGCAGTTCTTC. Protein product: CASRPRDRVSNEQFF.

CDR3 coding DNA: TGTGCCAGTAAAGCTAGCGGGGGCTCCTACAATGAGCAGTTCTTC. Amino acid sequence: CASKASGGSYNEQFF. The chain links TRBV19 to TRBJ2-1; 10 bases agree with TRBD2. CDR3 length: 15 amino acids. Unmatched junction bases numbered 3, after V lost 7 bases and J lost 0 bases. The germline V gene has CDR1 LNHDA and CDR2 SQIVND (reference sequence).

The J gene is TRBJ2-7, the V gene TRBV6-5; possibly TRBD1 for D (5 bases). In germline, CDR1 is MNHEY, CDR2 SVGAGI. The CDR3 consists of 13 residues. Trimming removed 4 bases at V and 4 bases at J, with 11 bases between. Here the CDR3 reads CASSLGPRYEQYF. The CDR3 DNA reads TGTGCCAGCAGTTTGGGGCCAAGGTACGAGCAGTACTTC.

The gene calls are TRBV7-6 and TRBJ1-1; no firm D call. With 5 bases removed from V and 3 bases from J, the gap between germline ends came to 10 bases. Germline V gene lookup returns CDR1 SGHVS and CDR2 FNYEAQ. The CDR3 has 13 amino acids. CDR3 nucleotides: TGTGCCAGCAGCCGAGCCTCCCACACTGAAGCTTTCTTT. Protein sequence: CASSRASHTEAFF.

This clone was seen just once. Distinct nucleotide sequences in the sample also encode this CDR3. The gene calls are TRBV29-1 and TRBJ2-3; possibly TRBD2 for D (6 bases). Trimming shortened V by 2 bases and J by 3 bases, and 21 bases separated the two germline ends. From germline, CDR1 is SQVTM and CDR2 ANQGSEA. CDR3 length: 17 amino acids. The CDR3 sequence is CSVERNYNGGATDTQYF. The CDR3, as DNA: TGCAGCGTTGAACGTAACTATAACGGAGGGGCGACAGATACGCAGTATTTT.

This clone came up a few times. The chain employs TRBV12-5 and TRBJ1-1; 7 bases line up with TRBD1. The CDR3 has 13 amino acids. Germline V lookup: CDR1 LGHNT, CDR2 FRNRAP. The ends lost 6 bases at V and 4 bases at J; junction bases unmatched: 5. In DNA, the CDR3 is TGTGCTAGTGGCTCACAGGGGAGCACTGAAGCTTTCTTT. Amino acid sequence: CASGSQGSTEAFF. Based on the CDR3 plus reference TRBV12-5 and TRBJ1-1, the full variable domain is DARVTQTPRHKVTEMGQEVTMRCQPILGHNTVFWYRQTMMQGLELLAYFRNRAPLDDSGMPKDRFSAEMPDATLATLKIQPSEPRDSAVYFCASGSQGSTEAFFGQGTRLTVV.

The chain has TRBV4-1 and TRBJ1-5, with D possibly TRBD1 on 5 matching bases. Per the germline V gene, CDR1 is MGHRA and CDR2 is YSYEKL. CDR3 size: 18 residues. Trimming shortened V by 1 base and J by 0 bases, and 16 bases separated the two germline ends. For the CDR3, the DNA is TGCGCCAGCAGCCAAGTTCTGGGGACGCGCTATAGCAATCAGCCCCAGCATTTT. Its protein is CASSQVLGTRYSNQPQHF.

V is TRBV7-8 and J is TRBJ1-5; perhaps TRBD1 as D (5 bases). Looked up from germline, CDR1 is SGHVS and CDR2 is FQNEAQ. Trimming removed 1 base from V and 3 bases from J, with 10 bases in between. The CDR3 length is 15 residues. The CDR3 DNA reads TGTGCCAGCAGCTTAGTGTGGGGGAACAATCAGCCCCAGCATTTT. Its protein product is CASSLVWGNNQPQHF.

The chain links TRBV12-5 to TRBJ2-7; no clear D gene. Trimming removed 3 bases from V and 6 bases from J, with 6 bases in between. Germline V gene lookup returns CDR1 LGHNT and CDR2 FRNRAP. The CDR3 is 11 residues long. The CDR3 DNA reads as TGTGCTAGTGGTTTCGGGTCCGAGCAGTACTTC. Its translation is CASGFGSEQYF. The full variable domain, rest sourced from reference TRBV12-5 and TRBJ2-7, is DARVTQTPRHKVTEMGQEVTMRCQPILGHNTVFWYRQTMMQGLELLAYFRNRAPLDDSGMPKDRFSAEMPDATLATLKIQPSEPRDSAVYFCASGFGSEQYFGPGTRLTVT.

The CDR3 DNA follows: TGCGCCAGCAGCCAGCCCCCCGTGTTTGAGCAGTTCTTC. Amino acid sequence: CASSQPPVFEQFF. This chain connects TRBV5-1 to TRBJ2-1, with D unclear. The CDR3 loop spans 13 amino acids. Trimming removed 4 bases from V and 9 bases from J, with 14 bases in between. The germline V gene encodes CDR1 SGHRS and CDR2 YFSETQ.